The T cell receptor (beta chain) under discussion was sequenced for a study of OX40 agonist ivuxolimab in advanced cancers. Study context: Patients were dosed intravenously with ivuxolimab at 0.01 to 10 mg/kg every 2 weeks. The dose-escalation cohort had hepatocellular carcinoma, melanoma, renal cell or head and neck cancer.

The CDR3 is 15 amino acids. Germline-derived CDR1 and CDR2 are SGDLS and YYNGEE. V gave up 4 bases and J gave up 0 bases, with 13 bases separating them. Anyone with autoimmune disease history or systemic immunosuppression was excluded. The protocol was immunoSEQ multiplex PCR, while the TCRdb copy is restricted to in-frame clones and leaves out a portion. The repertoire holds some 60,000 clones, with 86% as singletons. Study-level points and caveats: Relative to CD4+ cells, CD8+ T cells on average had more expanded clones.

Remarks on this clone: Its target is not known.

This chain joins TRBV9 and TRBJ1-2, with D unclear. The source material was CD4+ or CD8+ T cells sorted from blood, sampled in a trial of the OX40 agonist ivuxolimab. This receptor was obtained from an adult with an advanced solid tumor such as melanoma, head and neck, liver or kidney cancer. The CDR3 region has the DNA TGTGCCAGCAGCCCTATAAGAGTCACTAACTATGGCTACACCTTC. It is translated as CASSPIRVTNYGYTF.